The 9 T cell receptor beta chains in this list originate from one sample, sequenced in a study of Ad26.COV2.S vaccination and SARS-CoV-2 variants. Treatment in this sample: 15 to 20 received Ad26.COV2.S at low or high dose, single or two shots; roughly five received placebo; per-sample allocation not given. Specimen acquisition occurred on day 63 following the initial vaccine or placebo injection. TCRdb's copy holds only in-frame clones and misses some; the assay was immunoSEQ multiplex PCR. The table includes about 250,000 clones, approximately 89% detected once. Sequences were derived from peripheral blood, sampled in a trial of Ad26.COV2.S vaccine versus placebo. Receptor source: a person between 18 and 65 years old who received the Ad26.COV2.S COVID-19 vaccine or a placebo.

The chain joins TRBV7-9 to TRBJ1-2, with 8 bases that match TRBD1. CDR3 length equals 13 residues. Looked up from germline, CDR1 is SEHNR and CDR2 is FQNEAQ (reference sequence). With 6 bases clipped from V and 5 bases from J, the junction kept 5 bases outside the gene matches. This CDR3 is CASREDRAYGYTF. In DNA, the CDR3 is TGTGCCAGCAGGGAGGACAGGGCTTATGGCTACACCTTC. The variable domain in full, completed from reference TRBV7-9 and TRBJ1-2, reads DTGVSQNPRHKITKRGQNVTFRCDPISEHNRLYWYRQTLGQGPEFLTYFQNEAQLEKSRLLSDRFSAERPKGSFSTLEIQRTEQGDSAMYLCASREDRAYGYTFGSGTRLTVV.

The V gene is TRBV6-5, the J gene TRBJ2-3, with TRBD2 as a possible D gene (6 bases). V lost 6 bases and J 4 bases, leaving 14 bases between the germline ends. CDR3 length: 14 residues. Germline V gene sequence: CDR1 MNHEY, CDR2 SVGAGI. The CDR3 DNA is TGTGCCAGCAGCCCCGGGAGACCGCCAGATACGCAGTATTTT. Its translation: CASSPGRPPDTQYF.

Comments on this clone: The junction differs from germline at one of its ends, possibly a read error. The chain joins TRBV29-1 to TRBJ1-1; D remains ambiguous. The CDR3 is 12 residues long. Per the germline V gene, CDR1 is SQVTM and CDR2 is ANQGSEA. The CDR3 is CSVVPFEADAFF. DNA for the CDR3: TGCAGCGTTGTGCCCTTCGAGGCTGACGCTTTCTTT. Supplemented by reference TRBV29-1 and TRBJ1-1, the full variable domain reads SAVISQKPSRDICQRGTSLTIQCQVDSQVTMMFWYRQQPGQSLTLIATANQGSEATYESGFVIDKFPISRPNLTFSTLTVSNMSPEDSSIYLCSVVPFEADAFFGQGTRLTVV.

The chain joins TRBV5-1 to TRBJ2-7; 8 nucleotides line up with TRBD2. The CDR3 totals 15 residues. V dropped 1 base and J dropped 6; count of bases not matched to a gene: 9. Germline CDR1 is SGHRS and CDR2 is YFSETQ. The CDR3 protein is CASSLSPISGGEQYF. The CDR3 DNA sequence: TGCGCCAGCAGCTTGTCCCCGATAAGCGGGGGCGAGCAGTACTTC.

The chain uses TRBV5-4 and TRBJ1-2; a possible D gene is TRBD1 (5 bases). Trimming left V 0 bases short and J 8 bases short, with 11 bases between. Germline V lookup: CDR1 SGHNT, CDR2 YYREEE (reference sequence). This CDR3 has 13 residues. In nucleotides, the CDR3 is TGTGCCAGCAGCTTGGGTGGGACCATCGGCTACACCTTC. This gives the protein CASSLGGTIGYTF.

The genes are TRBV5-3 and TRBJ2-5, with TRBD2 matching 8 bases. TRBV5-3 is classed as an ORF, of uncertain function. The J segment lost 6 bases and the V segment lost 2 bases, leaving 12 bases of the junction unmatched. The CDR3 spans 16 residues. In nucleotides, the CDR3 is TGTGCCAGAAGCTTACGGGCTAGCGGGTGGATGCAGACCCAGTACTTC. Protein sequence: CARSLRASGWMQTQYF.

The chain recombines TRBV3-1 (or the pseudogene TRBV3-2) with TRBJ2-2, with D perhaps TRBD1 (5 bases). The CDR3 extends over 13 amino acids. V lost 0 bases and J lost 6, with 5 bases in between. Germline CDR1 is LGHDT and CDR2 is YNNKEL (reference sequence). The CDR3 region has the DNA TGTGCCAGCAGCCAAGAAGGGGCCGGGGAGCTGTTTTTT. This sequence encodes CASSQEGAGELFF.

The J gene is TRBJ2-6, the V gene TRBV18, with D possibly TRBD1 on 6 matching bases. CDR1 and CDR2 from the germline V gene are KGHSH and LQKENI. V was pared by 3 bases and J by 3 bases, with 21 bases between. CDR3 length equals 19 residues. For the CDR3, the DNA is TGTGCCAGCTCACCGATACCAGGGGTAAATCTTATTGGGGCCAACGTCCTGACTTTC. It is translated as CASSPIPGVNLIGANVLTF.

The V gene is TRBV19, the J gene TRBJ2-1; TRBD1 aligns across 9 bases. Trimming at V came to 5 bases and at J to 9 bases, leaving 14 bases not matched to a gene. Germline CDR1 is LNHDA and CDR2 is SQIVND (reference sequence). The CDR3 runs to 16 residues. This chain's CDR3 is CASSHVPGQGPGEQFF. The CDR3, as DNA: TGTGCCAGTAGTCACGTCCCGGGACAGGGCCCGGGTGAGCAGTTCTTC.